This T cell receptor (beta chain) appears in the sequencing data of a study of blood T cell repertoires in COVID-19. Study context: Both acute and convalescent COVID-19 samples were obtained from the United States, Italy and Spain. PBMCs, B-cell-depleted T cells, or T cells provided the cDNA or gDNA that made up the material.

Libraries were prepared by immunoSEQ multiplex PCR; TCRdb keeps only in-frame clonotypes and omits some of them. The sample consists of 52,000 or so clones, around nine tenths of them appearing once. Deletions cut 7 bases from V and 5 bases from J, with 17 bases between. Looked up from germline, CDR1 is SGHTA and CDR2 is FQGNSA. The CDR3 covers 14 residues. This TCR was sampled from a man aged 60 to 69 with active COVID-19. The chain has TRBV7-2 and TRBJ1-1; D unresolved. The specimen was peripheral blood. The CDR3 reads CASKLLISGTEAFF. The CDR3 DNA follows: TGTGCCAGCAAGCTTCTCATTTCGGGAACTGAAGCTTTCTTT.